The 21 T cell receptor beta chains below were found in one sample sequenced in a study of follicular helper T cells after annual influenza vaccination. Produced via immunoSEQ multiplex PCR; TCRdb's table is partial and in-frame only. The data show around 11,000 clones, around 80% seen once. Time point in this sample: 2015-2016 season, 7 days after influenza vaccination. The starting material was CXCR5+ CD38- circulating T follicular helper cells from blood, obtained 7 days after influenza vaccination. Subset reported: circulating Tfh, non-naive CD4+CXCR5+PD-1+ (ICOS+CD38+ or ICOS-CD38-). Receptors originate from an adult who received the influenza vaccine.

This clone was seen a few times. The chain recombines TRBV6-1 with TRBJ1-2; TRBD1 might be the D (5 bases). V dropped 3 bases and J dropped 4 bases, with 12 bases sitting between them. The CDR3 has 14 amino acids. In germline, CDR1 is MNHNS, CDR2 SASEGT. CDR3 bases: TGTGCCAGCAGTGACCCAGACAGATTCTATGGCTACACCTTC. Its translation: CASSDPDRFYGYTF.

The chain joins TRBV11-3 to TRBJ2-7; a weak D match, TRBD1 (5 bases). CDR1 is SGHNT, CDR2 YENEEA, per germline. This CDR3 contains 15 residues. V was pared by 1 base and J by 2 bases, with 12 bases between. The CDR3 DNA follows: TGTGCCAGCAGCTTAGGCGCCGACAGTACCTACGAGCAGTACTTC. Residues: CASSLGADSTYEQYF.

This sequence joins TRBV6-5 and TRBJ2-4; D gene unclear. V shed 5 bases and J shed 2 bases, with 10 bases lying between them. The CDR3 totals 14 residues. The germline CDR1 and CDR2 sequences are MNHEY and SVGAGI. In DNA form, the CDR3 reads TGTGCCAGCAGTCCCCCCGACTCCAAAAACATTCAGTACTTC. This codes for CASSPPDSKNIQYF.

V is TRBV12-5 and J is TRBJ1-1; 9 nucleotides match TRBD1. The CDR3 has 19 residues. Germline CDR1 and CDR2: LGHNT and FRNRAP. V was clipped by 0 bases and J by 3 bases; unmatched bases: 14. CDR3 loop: CASGLVISFGGTGYTEAFF. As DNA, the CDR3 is TGTGCTAGTGGTTTGGTAATTAGTTTTGGCGGGACAGGGTACACTGAAGCTTTCTTT.

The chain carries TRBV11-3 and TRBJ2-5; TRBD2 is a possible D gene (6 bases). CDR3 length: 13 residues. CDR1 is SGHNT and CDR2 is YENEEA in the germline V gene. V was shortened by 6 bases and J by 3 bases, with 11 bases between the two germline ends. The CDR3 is CASSLLAEETQYF. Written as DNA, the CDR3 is TGTGCCAGCAGTCTACTAGCCGAAGAGACCCAGTACTTC.

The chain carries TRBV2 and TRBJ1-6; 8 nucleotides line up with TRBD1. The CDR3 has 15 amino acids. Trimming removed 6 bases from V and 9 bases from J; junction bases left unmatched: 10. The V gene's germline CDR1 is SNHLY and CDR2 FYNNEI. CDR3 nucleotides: TGTGCCAGCAGATTTTCAGGGGGCGGGTTTTCACCCCTCCACTTT. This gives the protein CASRFSGGGFSPLHF.

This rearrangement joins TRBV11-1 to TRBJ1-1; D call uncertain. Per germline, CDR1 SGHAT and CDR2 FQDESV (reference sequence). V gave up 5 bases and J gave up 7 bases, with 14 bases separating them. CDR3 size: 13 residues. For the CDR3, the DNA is TGTGCCAGCAGCAACCCCAACACCGATGAAGCTTTCTTT. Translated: CASSNPNTDEAFF.

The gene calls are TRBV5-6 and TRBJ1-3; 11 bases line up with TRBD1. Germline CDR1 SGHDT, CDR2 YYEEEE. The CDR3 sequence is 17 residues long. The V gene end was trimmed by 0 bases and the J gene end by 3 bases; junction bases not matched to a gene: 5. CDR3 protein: CASSLALGQGDGNTIYF. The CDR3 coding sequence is TGTGCCAGCAGCTTGGCGCTGGGACAGGGGGATGGAAACACCATATATTTT.

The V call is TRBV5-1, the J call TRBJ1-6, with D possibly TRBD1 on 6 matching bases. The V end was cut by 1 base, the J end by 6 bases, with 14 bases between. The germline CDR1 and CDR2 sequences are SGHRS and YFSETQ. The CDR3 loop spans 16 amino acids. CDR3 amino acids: CASSLRPGVGNSPLHF. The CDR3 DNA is TGCGCCAGCAGCTTGCGGCCAGGGGTTGGTAATTCACCCCTCCACTTT.

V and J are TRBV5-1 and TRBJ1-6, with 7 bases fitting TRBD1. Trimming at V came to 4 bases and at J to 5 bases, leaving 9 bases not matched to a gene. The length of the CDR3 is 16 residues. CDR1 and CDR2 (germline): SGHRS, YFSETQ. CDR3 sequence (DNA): TGCGCCAGCAGCCCCCGATCAGGGGGAGATAATTCACCCCTCCACTTT. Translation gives CASSPRSGGDNSPLHF.

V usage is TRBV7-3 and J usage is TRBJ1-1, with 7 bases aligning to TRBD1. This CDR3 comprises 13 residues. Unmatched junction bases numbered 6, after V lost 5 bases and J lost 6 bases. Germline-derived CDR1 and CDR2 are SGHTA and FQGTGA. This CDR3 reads CASSRDRVSEAFF. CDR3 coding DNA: TGTGCCAGCAGCCGTGACAGGGTGTCTGAAGCTTTCTTT. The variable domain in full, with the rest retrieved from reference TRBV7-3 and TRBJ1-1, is GAGVSQTPSNKVTEKGKYVELRCDPISGHTALYWYRQSLGQGPEFLIYFQGTGAADDSGLPNDRFFAVRPEGSVSTLKIQRTERGDSAVYLCASSRDRVSEAFFGQGTRLTVV.

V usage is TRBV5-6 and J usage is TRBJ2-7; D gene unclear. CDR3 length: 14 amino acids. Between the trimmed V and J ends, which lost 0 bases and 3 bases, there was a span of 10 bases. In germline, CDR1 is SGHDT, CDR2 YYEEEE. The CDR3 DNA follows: TGTGCCAGCAGCTTGGTGGACGGAAACTACGAGCAGTACTTC. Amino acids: CASSLVDGNYEQYF.

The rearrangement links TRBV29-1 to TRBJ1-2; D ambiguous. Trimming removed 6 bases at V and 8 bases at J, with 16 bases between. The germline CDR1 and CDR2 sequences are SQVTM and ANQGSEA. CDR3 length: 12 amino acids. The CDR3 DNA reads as TGCAGCGTCCAAATACAGAGTGAGGGCTACACCTTC. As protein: CSVQIQSEGYTF.

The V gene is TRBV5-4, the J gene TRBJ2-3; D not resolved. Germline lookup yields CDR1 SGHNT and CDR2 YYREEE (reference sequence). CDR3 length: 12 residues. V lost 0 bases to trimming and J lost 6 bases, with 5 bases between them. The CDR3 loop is CASSLVLDTQYF. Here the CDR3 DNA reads TGTGCCAGCAGCTTGGTTTTGGATACGCAGTATTTT.

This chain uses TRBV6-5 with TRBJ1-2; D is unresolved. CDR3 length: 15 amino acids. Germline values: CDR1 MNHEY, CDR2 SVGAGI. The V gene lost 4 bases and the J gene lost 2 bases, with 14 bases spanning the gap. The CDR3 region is CASSFSGISNYGYTF. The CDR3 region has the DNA TGTGCCAGCAGTTTCTCTGGGATCTCAAACTATGGCTACACCTTC.

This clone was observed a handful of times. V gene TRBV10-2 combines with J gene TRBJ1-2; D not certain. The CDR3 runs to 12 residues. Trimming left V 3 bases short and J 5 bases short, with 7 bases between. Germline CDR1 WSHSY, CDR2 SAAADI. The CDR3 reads CASSDGGYGYTF. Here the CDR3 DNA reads TGCGCCAGCAGTGACGGTGGGTATGGCTACACCTTC.

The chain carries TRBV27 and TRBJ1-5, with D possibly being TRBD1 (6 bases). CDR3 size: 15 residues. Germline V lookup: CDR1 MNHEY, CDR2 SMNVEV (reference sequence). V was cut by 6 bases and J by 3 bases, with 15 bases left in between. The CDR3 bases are TGTGCCAGCAGAATCGCAGGGGAGGACAATCAGCCCCAGCATTTT. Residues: CASRIAGEDNQPQHF.

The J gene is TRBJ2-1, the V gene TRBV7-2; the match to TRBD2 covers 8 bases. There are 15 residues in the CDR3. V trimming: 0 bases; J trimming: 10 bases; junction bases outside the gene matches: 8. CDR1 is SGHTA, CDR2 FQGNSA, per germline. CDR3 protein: CASSLATSGAGEQFF. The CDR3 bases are TGTGCCAGCAGCTTAGCAACTAGCGGAGCGGGGGAGCAGTTCTTC.

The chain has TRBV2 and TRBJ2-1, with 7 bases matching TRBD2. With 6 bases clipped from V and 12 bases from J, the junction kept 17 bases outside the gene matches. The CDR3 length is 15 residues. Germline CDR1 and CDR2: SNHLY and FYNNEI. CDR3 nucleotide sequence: TGTGCCAGCAGATCACCCTCTGCGGGGGACCAGGGGCAGTTCTTC. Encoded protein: CASRSPSAGDQGQFF.

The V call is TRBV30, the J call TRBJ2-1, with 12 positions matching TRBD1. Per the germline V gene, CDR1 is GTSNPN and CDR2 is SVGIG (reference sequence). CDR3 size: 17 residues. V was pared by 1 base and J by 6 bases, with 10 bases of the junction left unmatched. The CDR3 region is CAWSGIYGTGGINEQFF. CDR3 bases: TGTGCCTGGAGTGGAATCTACGGGACAGGGGGCATCAATGAGCAGTTCTTC.

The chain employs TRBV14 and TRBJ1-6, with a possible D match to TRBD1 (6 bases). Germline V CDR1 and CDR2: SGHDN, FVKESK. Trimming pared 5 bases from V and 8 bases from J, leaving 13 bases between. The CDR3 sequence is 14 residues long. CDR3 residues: CASSKSGADSPLHF. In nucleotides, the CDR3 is TGTGCCAGCAGCAAGTCAGGGGCGGATTCACCCCTCCACTTT.